Listed below are T cell receptor beta chains from one sample, sequenced in a study of vaccination and CD4 T cells after COVID-19. TCRdb reprocessed the PCR reads via MiXCR and lists one record per CDR3 protein. This sample has around 12,000 distinct CDR3 sequences, with roughly 36% found just once. Antigen specificity for these receptors is unknown. The source material was cultured CD4+ T cells from blood. The receptors here all came from a human donor with COVID-19. The conserved cysteine and the conserved F or W are not part of the CDR3 here.

CDR3 length	V gene	J gene	CDR3 protein
10	TRBV2	TRBJ1-6	ASSDWNSPLH
10	TRBV12-3/TRBV12-4	TRBJ1-5	ASSLQFQPQH
12	TRBV11-3	TRBJ1-2	ASSPKGGSYGYT
16	TRBV20-1	TRBJ2-5	SARDGSRPGQVGETQY
12	TRBV7-3	TRBJ1-1	ASSFGAGSTEAF
15	TRBV24-1	TRBJ2-5	ATSDSRTSGGFETQY
13	TRBV10-3	TRBJ2-2	AIRWTGANTGELF
12	TRBV19	TRBJ1-5	ASSGRGVGQPQH
12	TRBV5-3	TRBJ1-5	ASSFGQGTQPQH
15	TRBV4-2	TRBJ1-5	ASSQEAEQLSNQPQH
13	TRBV11-3	TRBJ1-1	ASSFLPRPGSEAF
15	TRBV4-3	TRBJ1-6	ASSQFSPGQGASPLH
14	TRBV15	TRBJ1-4	ATSRDAGGKGEKLF
12	TRBV12-3/TRBV12-4	TRBJ2-3	ASSLSGGGNTQY
11	TRBV19	TRBJ1-2	AASPGQFYGYT
14	TRBV7-9	TRBJ1-4	ASSLGSTATNEKLF
12	TRBV25-1	TRBJ1-2	ASSDWRDTYGYT
11	TRBV6-1	TRBJ1-1	ASRGTVNTEAF
14	TRBV23-1	TRBJ2-3	ASSQSGRDGTDTQY
12	TRBV10-3	TRBJ1-6	AIRSPGDGSPLH
13	TRBV18	TRBJ2-5	ASSPRSQGKETQY
16	TRBV5-1	TRBJ2-3	ASSLSLAGGRSTDTQY
11	TRBV20-1	TRBJ1-1	SAETLEGTEAF
15	TRBV6-2/TRBV6-3	TRBJ2-3	ASSYTHQAPSTDTQY
12	TRBV2	TRBJ1-5	ASSDADSNQPQH
13	TRBV20-1	TRBJ1-4	SASFLYREVEKLF
12	TRBV20-1	TRBJ1-1	SARDLDDTEEAF
11	TRBV6-1	TRBJ1-5	ASTGRRNQPQH
8	TRBV6-5	TRBJ1-5	ASSLDLGY
11	TRBV6-1	TRBJ1-6	ASIDRGDSPLH
13	TRBV5-4	TRBJ2-3	ASSFDRPSTDTQY
14	TRBV7-2	TRBJ2-7	ASSLISAGPTYEQY
16	TRBV20-1	TRBJ2-2	SARSALKRGGNTGELF
13	TRBV6-5	TRBJ1-1	ASSLAGTGGAEAF
12	TRBV14	TRBJ2-1	ASSQELEGYEQF
14	TRBV21-1	TRBJ2-5	ASSKHTGGMGETQY
13	TRBV19	TRBJ1-2	ASSKRTGGLYGYT
15	TRBV6-5	TRBJ2-5	ASSYPQGRRLGETQY
13	TRBV7-2	TRBJ1-1	ASSPPGGGGTEAF
13	TRBV10-3	TRBJ2-5	AISRDRGGTETQY
13	TRBV7-8	TRBJ1-1	ASSLGGYVNTEAF
11	TRBV6-1	TRBJ1-1	ASSGRGVTEAF
16	TRBV19	TRBJ1-1	ASSLLPAGGNRYSEAF
12	TRBV11-2	TRBJ2-3	ASSSAVSGDTQY
9	TRBV24-1	TRBJ2-1	ATSLTNEQF
10	TRBV11-3	TRBJ2-7	ASSPLPGYLY
11	TRBV19	TRBJ1-4	ASSMMRAEKLF
10	TRBV10-3	TRBJ2-3	AISPNTDTQY
14	TRBV25-1	TRBJ1-4	ASSADPGLGLEKLF